This T cell receptor beta chain was identified during a study of T cells in Graves' hyperthyroidism and ophthalmopathy. It was RNA transcripts that yielded the amplified TCR beta CDR3 regions. The HTBI primer set served for first-round RT-PCR of the TCR CDR3. MiXCR, applied by TCRdb to the multiplex PCR reads, yields one record per CDR3 protein. The sample holds 600,000 to 750,000 distinct CDR3 sequences, 15% to 20% seen once. This clonotype has at least ten counts. On the basis of clinical symptoms, serum thyroxine and TRAb, thyroid ultrasound and orbital computed tomography, diagnoses were made. CDR3 length: 14 residues. Germline loops: CDR1 ENHRY, CDR2 SYGVKD. V shed 10 bases, J shed 1 base, and the junction held 3 bases outside the gene matches.

V is TRBV10-3 and J is TRBJ2-1, with 11 bases lining up with TRBD2. The origin of this receptor is a man aged 50-59 years with Graves' hyperthyroidism. Sequencing used blood. The CDR3 sequence: CASGTSGSYNEQFF. The CDR3 nucleotides read TGTGCCAGCGGGACTAGCGGTTCCTACAATGAGCAGTTCTTC.